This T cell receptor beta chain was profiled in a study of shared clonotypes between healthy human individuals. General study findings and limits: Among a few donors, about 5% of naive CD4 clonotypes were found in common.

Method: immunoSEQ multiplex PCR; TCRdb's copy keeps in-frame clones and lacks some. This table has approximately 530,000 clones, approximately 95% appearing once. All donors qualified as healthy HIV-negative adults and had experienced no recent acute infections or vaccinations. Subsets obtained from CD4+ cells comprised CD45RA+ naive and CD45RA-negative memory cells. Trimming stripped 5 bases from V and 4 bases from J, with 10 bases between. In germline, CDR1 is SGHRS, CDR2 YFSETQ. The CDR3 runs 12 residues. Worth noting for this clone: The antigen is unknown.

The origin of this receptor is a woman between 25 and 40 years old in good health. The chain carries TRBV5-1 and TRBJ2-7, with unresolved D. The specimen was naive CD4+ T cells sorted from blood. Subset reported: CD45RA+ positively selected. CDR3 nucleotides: TGCGCCAGCAGTCGTGTGAGATACGAGCAGTACTTC. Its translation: CASSRVRYEQYF.